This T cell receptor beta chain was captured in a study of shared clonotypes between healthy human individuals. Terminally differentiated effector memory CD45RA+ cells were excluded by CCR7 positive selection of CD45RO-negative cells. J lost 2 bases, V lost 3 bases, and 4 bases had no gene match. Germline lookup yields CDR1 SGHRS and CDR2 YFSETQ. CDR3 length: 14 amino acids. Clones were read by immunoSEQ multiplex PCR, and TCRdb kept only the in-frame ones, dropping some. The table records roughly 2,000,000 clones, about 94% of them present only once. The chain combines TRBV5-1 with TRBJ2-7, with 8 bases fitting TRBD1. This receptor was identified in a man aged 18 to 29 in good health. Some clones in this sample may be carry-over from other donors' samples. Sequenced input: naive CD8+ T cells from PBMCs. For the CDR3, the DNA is TGCGCCAGCAGCTGGACAGGGATCCCCTACGAGCAGTACTTC. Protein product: CASSWTGIPYEQYF. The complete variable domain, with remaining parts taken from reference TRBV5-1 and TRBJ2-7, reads KAGVTQTPRYLIKTRGQQVTLSCSPISGHRSVSWYQQTPGQGLQFLFEYFSETQRNKGNFPGRFSGRQFSNSRSEMNVSTLELGDSALYLCASSWTGIPYEQYFGPGTRLTVT.